The sequence of this TCR beta chain was determined in a study of memory CD4+ T cells and cytomegalovirus serostatus. Using immunoSEQ multiplex PCR, the repertoire was profiled, and TCRdb retains in-frame clones only, with some absent. The table lists 30,000 to 40,000 clones, roughly 78% of them singletons. The sort gate was single viable CD3+CD4+CD8-CD45RO+ cells for memory CD4+ T cells. The sequenced material came from memory CD4+ T cells from blood. The receptor comes from an adult in good health and CMV-seropositive.

The CDR3 DNA is TGTGCCACCAGCAGGGGGGACAGTAACTATGGCTACACCTTC. Protein sequence: CATSRGDSNYGYTF. The chain combines TRBV15 with TRBJ1-2; 7 bases line up with TRBD1. After removal of 3 bases from V and 1 base from J, the junction contained 2 bases not matched to a gene. This CDR3 is built from 14 residues. CDR1 is LNHNV, CDR2 YYDKDF, per germline (reference sequence).